Each of the 10 T cell receptor beta chains below was sequenced from the same sample in a study of T cells in Graves' hyperthyroidism and ophthalmopathy. TCR beta CDR3 sequences were amplified from RNA transcripts. When the TCR CDR3 underwent first-round RT-PCR, the HTBI primer set was used. TCRdb ran MiXCR on the multiplex PCR reads and lists one entry per CDR3 protein. The sample has hundreds of thousands of distinct CDR3 sequences; around a sixth are singletons. Source material: blood. The receptors come from a woman aged 18-30 years with Graves' hyperthyroidism.

This clonotype was detected ten times or more. This chain uses TRBV12-3 or TRBV12-4 with TRBJ2-7; 7 nucleotides align to TRBD2. The CDR3 covers 15 residues. With V trimmed by 2 bases and J by 7 bases, 11 bases remained unmatched. For the CDR3, the DNA is TGTGCCAGCAGTTTAACGGGGGATCCGGGAGGAGAGCAGTACTTC. Encoded protein: CASSLTGDPGGEQYF.

With respect to this clonotype: A much larger clone lies one base from this, so it may be a read error. The chain recombines TRBV11-2 with TRBJ2-1; no firm D call. The CDR3 runs to 14 residues. Germline CDR1 SGHAT, CDR2 FQNNGV. The CDR3 DNA is TGTGCCAGCAGCGCCCGTATAGAAGACAATGAGCAGTCCTTC. Amino acid sequence: CASSARIEDNEQSF.

This clonotype was observed a handful of times. The CDR3 nucleotides read TGTGCCAGCAGTTCAATCTCTGAAAAACTGTTTTTT. This sequence encodes CASSSISEKLFF. The V and J genes are TRBV12-3 or TRBV12-4 and TRBJ1-4; no firm D call. This CDR3 is 12 amino acids long. Trimming took 4 bases from V and 7 from J, leaving 7 bases between them.

The V call is TRBV4-1, the J call TRBJ1-2; D gene unclear. From germline, CDR1 is MGHRA and CDR2 YSYEKL. CDR3 length: 14 amino acids. Trimming shortened V by 1 base and J by 6 bases, and 12 bases separated the two germline ends. This chain's CDR3 is CASSQGYVADGYTF. CDR3 bases: TGCGCCAGCAGCCAAGGATACGTCGCGGATGGCTACACCTTC.

This clonotype was observed at least ten times. The chain joins TRBV14 to TRBJ1-1; possible D gene TRBD1, 5 bases. This CDR3 has 15 residues. Trimming stripped 1 base from V and 5 bases from J, with 14 bases between. Germline values: CDR1 SGHDN, CDR2 FVKESK. CDR3 residues: CASSQGFQGGTEAFF. The CDR3 DNA reads as TGTGCCAGCAGCCAAGGTTTCCAGGGAGGGACTGAAGCTTTCTTT.

The sample holds many counts of this clonotype. The chain recombines TRBV28 with TRBJ1-5, with TRBD1 as a possible D gene (6 bases). CDR1 MDHEN and CDR2 SYDVKM come from the germline V gene. Trimming shortened V by 5 bases and J by 6 bases, and 14 bases separated the two germline ends. The CDR3 has 14 residues. In DNA form, the CDR3 reads TGTGCCAGCAGTCCAGGACAGTTAGGTCAGCCCCAGCATTTT. This sequence encodes CASSPGQLGQPQHF.

This clonotype was recorded many times. The CDR3 reads CASTLGVSSQETQYF. CDR3 bases: TGTGCCAGCACCTTGGGGGTTTCATCTCAGGAGACCCAGTACTTC. The chain employs TRBV12-3 or TRBV12-4 and TRBJ2-5; tentatively, D is TRBD1 or TRBD2 (5 bases each). V lost 7 bases and J lost 5, with 20 bases in between. The CDR3 has 15 residues.

This clonotype was counted a single time. The chain recombines TRBV27 with TRBJ2-2; 7 bases match TRBD2. This CDR3 spans 17 amino acids. Germline loops: CDR1 MNHEY, CDR2 SMNVEV (reference sequence). Trimming took 3 bases from V and 1 from J; bases not matched to a gene: 8. The CDR3 coding sequence is TGTGCCAGCAGTTTCCGCCGGGCGGGAGTGAACACCGGGGAGCTGTTTTTT. As protein: CASSFRRAGVNTGELFF.

This clonotype has at least ten counts. The V call is TRBV5-1, the J call TRBJ2-1; 11 bases are a match to TRBD2. The junction had 6 bases not matched to a gene; V was cut back by 4 bases and J by 3 bases. Germline loops: CDR1 SGHRS, CDR2 YFSETQ. CDR3 size: 16 residues. The CDR3 spells CASSPLTSGSYNEQFF. CDR3 nucleotide sequence: TGCGCCAGCAGCCCGCTAACTAGCGGGAGCTACAATGAGCAGTTCTTC.

This clonotype was counted only a few times. CDR3: CASSPTGARRGTQYF. The CDR3 DNA is TGTGCCAGCAGCCCGACAGGGGCCAGGCGGGGGACCCAGTACTTC. J is TRBJ2-5 and V is TRBV14; the match to TRBD1 covers 8 bases. This CDR3 region has 15 residues. After removal of 4 bases from V and 7 bases from J, the junction contained 11 bases not matched to a gene. The germline CDR1 and CDR2 sequences are SGHDN and FVKESK.